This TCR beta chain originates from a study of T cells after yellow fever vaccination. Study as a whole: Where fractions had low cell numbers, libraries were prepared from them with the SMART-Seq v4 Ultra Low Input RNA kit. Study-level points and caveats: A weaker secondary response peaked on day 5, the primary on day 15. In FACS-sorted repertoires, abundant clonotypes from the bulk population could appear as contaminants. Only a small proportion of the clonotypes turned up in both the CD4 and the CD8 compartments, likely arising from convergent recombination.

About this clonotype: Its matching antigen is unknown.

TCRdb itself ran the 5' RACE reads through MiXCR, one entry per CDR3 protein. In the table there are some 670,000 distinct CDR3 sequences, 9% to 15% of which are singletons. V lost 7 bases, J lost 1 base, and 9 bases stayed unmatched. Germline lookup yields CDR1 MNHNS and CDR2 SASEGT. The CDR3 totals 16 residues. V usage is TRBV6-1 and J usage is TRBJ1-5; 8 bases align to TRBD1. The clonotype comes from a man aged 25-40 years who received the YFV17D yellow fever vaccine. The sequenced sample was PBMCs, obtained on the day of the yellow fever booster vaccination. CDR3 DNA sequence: TGTGCCAGCAAAGGGCGATACAGGGGGAGCAATCAGCCCCAGCATTTT. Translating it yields CASKGRYRGSNQPQHF.